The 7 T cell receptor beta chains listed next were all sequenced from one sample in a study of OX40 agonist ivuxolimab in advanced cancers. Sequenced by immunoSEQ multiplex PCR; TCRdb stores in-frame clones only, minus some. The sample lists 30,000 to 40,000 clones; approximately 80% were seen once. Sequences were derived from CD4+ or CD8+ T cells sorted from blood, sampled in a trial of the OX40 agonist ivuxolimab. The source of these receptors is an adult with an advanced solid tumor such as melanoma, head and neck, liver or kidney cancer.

CDR3 sequence reads: CASSLAGAVGTEAFF. CDR3 coding DNA: TGTGCCAGCAGCTTAGCCGGGGCGGTAGGGACTGAAGCTTTCTTT. The chain has TRBV11-2 and TRBJ1-1, with D possibly TRBD1 on 5 matching bases. There are 15 residues in the CDR3. The germline gives CDR1 SGHAT, CDR2 FQNNGV. The V end lost 1 base, the J end lost 5 bases, and 14 bases lay between the germline ends.

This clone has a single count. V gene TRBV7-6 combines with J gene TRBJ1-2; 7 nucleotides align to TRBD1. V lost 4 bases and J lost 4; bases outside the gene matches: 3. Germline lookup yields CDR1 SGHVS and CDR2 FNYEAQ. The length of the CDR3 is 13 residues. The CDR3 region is CASSYSGGYGYTF. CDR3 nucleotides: TGTGCCAGCAGCTACTCAGGGGGCTATGGCTACACCTTC.

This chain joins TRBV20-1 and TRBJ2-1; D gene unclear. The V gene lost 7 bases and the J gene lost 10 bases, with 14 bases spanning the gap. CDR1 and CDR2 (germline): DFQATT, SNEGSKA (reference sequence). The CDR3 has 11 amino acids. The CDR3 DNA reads TGCAGTGGGGCCTGGGAAAGGGAGCAGTTCTTC. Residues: CSGAWEREQFF.

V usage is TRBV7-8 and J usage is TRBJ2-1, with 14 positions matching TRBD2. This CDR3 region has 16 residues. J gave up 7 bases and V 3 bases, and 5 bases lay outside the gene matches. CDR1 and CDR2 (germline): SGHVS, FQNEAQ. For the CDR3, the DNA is TGTGCCAGCAGCTTCCCGACTAGCGGGAGGGCGAATGAGCAGTTCTTC. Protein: CASSFPTSGRANEQFF. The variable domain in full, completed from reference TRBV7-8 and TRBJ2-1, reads GAGVSQSPRYKVAKRGQDVALRCDPISGHVSLFWYQQALGQGPEFLTYFQNEAQLDKSGLPSDRFFAERPEGSVSTLKIQRTQQEDSAVYLCASSFPTSGRANEQFFGPGTRLTVL.

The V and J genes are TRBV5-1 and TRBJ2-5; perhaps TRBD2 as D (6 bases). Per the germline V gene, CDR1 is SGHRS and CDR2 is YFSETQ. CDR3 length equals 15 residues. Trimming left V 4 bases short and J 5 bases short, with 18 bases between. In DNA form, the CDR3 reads TGCGCCAGCAGCCTGGGGACCTCCGGAGGGGAGACCCAGTACTTC. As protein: CASSLGTSGGETQYF.

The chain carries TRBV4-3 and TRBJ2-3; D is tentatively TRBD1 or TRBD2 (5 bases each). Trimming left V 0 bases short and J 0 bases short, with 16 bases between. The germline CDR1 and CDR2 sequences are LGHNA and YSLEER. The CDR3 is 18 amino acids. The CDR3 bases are TGCGCCAGCAGCCAAGATCTTGTTGGGGGATTTAGCACAGATACGCAGTATTTT. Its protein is CASSQDLVGGFSTDTQYF.

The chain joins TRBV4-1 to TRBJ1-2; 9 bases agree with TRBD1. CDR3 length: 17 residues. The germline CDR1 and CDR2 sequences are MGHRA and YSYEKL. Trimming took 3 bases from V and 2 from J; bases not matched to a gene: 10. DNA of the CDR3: TGCGCCAGCAGCCAGGCTGGGACAGGGCAATCGAACTATGGCTACACCTTC. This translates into CASSQAGTGQSNYGYTF.